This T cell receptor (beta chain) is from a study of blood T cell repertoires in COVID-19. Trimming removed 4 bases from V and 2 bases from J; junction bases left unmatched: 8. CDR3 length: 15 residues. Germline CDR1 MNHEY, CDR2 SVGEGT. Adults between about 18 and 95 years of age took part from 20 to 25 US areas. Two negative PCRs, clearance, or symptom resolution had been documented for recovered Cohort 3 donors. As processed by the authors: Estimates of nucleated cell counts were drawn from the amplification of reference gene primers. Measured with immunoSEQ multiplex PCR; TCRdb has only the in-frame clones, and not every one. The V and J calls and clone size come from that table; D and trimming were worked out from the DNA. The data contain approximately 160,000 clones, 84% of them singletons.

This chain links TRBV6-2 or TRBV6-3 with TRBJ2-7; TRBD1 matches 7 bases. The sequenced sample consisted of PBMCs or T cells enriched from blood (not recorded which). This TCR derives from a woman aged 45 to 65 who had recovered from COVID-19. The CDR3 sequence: CASSWGSQGAYEQYF. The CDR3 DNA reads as TGTGCCAGCAGTTGGGGGAGCCAGGGGGCCTACGAGCAGTACTTC.